Listed below are T cell receptor beta chains from one sample, sequenced in a study of blood T cells in healthy people across ages. TCRdb used MiXCR to reprocess the 5' RACE reads, holding one entry per CDR3 protein. The sample lists under 2,000,000 distinct CDR3 sequences; about 49% were seen once. The sample taken for sequencing was blood. Receptors originate from a middle-aged woman in good health. Each CDR3 is given without its conserved first and last residue. Rows give clone size only sometimes, using once, few, many, or a class for an expanded clone.

abundance	v_gene	j_gene	len	CDR3aa
.	TRBV28	TRBJ2-7	13	ASREKGGQYNEQY
few	TRBV7-2	TRBJ2-5	11	ASSPSVKETQY
few	TRBV5-1	TRBJ2-3	13	ASSLAGPPRDTQY
.	TRBV6-2/TRBV6-3	TRBJ2-5	8	AGGLETQY
few	TRBV11-2	TRBJ1-5	13	ASSRNDRMNQPQH
once	TRBV9	TRBJ2-2	16	ASSVEGGLAGDTGELF
few	TRBV6-5	TRBJ1-2	10	ASSYREGGYT
.	TRBV6-6	TRBJ1-6	11	ASNGQGHPPLH
.	TRBV28	TRBJ1-4	12	ASRGQLINEKLF
few	TRBV20-1	TRBJ1-2	11	SARVEGGYGYT
few	TRBV4-3	TRBJ1-2	14	ASSQGTGTSNYGYT
.	TRBV7-9	TRBJ2-7	13	ASSPPRDRFYEQY
.	TRBV9	TRBJ2-3	14	ASSVVGGQETDTQY
.	TRBV7-2	TRBJ2-1	12	ASSLPRQRVEQF
.	TRBV10-3	TRBJ1-5	15	AISEHGESYSNQPQH
.	TRBV7-2	TRBJ2-5	15	ASSLGTGRLVQETQY
few	TRBV11-2	TRBJ2-3	15	ASSFSSLGLAADTQY
.	TRBV18	TRBJ2-1	14	ASSPQVGQGSNEQF
.	TRBV21-1	TRBJ2-5	11	ASSKAQSASEY
.	TRBV15	TRBJ1-5	10	ATGGAGQPQH
.	TRBV6-5	TRBJ1-3	12	ASSTDRAGNTIY
.	TRBV6-5	TRBJ2-2	11	ASSYYNTGELF
.	TRBV3-1	TRBJ2-1	13	ASSQDLQGWNEQF
.	TRBV5-6	TRBJ2-7	14	ASSLTFVDSRYEQY
.	TRBV7-9	TRBJ1-2	13	ASSLPDNHFYGYT
.	TRBV6-5	TRBJ1-1	12	ASTEGARSTEAF
.	TRBV5-1	TRBJ2-5	12	ASSLRGFRETQY
.	TRBV20-1	TRBJ1-2	10	SAVDSPYGYT
once	TRBV28	TRBJ1-2	13	ASRFADREDYGYT
.	TRBV25-1	TRBJ1-1	10	ASSGGTRGAF
few	TRBV20-1	TRBJ2-3	14	SARALLAGWGDTQY
.	TRBV6-6	.	15	ASSYDPHGQVNYEQY
.	TRBV9	TRBJ2-5	12	ASSVSGVQETQY
.	TRBV12-3/TRBV12-4	TRBJ1-1	11	ASITWGDTEAF
.	TRBV9	.	12	ASSGGGSSETQY
.	TRBV7-6	TRBJ1-4	15	ASSLALGGATNEKLF
.	TRBV20-1	TRBJ2-3	14	SASVDGTGGTDTQY
.	TRBV6-5	TRBJ2-5	12	ASSYARGRETQY
few	TRBV20-1	TRBJ2-7	10	SARDLGPKQY
.	TRBV14	TRBJ1-6	12	ASSPSPTGTPLH
.	TRBV28	TRBJ2-7	10	ASFRKGYEQY